What follows are 13 T cell receptor beta chains derived from one specimen sequenced in a study of OX40 agonist ivuxolimab in advanced cancers. The assay was immunoSEQ multiplex PCR, and TCRdb's table has in-frame clones only and misses some. The sample consists of around 53,000 clones, about 82% of them appearing once. Sequenced here: CD4+ or CD8+ T cells sorted from blood, sampled in a trial of the OX40 agonist ivuxolimab. These receptors came from an adult with an advanced solid tumor such as melanoma, head and neck, liver or kidney cancer.

The V call is TRBV5-1, the J call TRBJ2-5; the D call may be TRBD1 or TRBD2 (5 bases each). The germline gives CDR1 SGHRS, CDR2 YFSETQ. This CDR3 spans 14 amino acids. Trimming took off 4 bases at V and 0 bases at J, with 10 bases between the two ends. This CDR3 reads CASSPGLDQETQYF. The DNA for the CDR3 is TGCGCCAGCAGCCCGGGGCTAGACCAAGAGACCCAGTACTTC.

This clone was counted a few times. CDR3 coding DNA: TGTGCCATCAGTGAGTCTAGGGGACTAGCGGACAATGAGCAGTTCTTC. As protein: CAISESRGLADNEQFF. The chain links TRBV10-3 to TRBJ2-1; 11 positions agree with TRBD2. The germline V gene encodes CDR1 ENHRY and CDR2 SYGVKD. The CDR3 sequence is 16 residues long. V shed 0 bases, J shed 5 bases, and the junction held 3 bases outside the gene matches.

The CDR3 reads CASSIQTGQGLSYGYTF. The CDR3 DNA reads as TGTGCCAGTAGTATCCAAACGGGACAGGGGCTGAGCTATGGCTACACCTTC. The rearrangement uses TRBV19 and TRBJ1-2; the match to TRBD1 covers 10 bases. The ends lost 3 bases at V and 4 bases at J; junction bases unmatched: 11. This CDR3 is built from 17 residues. Germline values: CDR1 LNHDA, CDR2 SQIVND (reference sequence).

The chain joins TRBV5-1 to TRBJ2-1; 12 bases align to TRBD2. V shed 1 base, J shed 5 bases, and the junction held 4 bases outside the gene matches. The CDR3 runs 16 residues. The germline V gene has CDR1 SGHRS and CDR2 YFSETQ. CDR3 in amino acids: CASSLQLAGGHNEQFF. The CDR3 nucleotides are TGCGCCAGCAGCTTGCAACTAGCGGGAGGACACAATGAGCAGTTCTTC. Complete variable domain (other parts from reference TRBV5-1 and TRBJ2-1): KAGVTQTPRYLIKTRGQQVTLSCSPISGHRSVSWYQQTPGQGLQFLFEYFSETQRNKGNFPGRFSGRQFSNSRSEMNVSTLELGDSALYLCASSLQLAGGHNEQFFGPGTRLTVL.

The rearrangement links TRBV5-6 to TRBJ1-2; 7 bases are a match to TRBD1. V trimming: 2 bases; J trimming: 4 bases; junction bases outside the gene matches: 5. The CDR3 sequence is 14 residues long. Germline CDR1 SGHDT, CDR2 YYEEEE. CDR3 sequence (DNA): TGTGCCAGCAGCTTCGGAGACAGGGCCTATGGCTACACCTTC. Its protein product is CASSFGDRAYGYTF.

The rearrangement joins TRBV19 to TRBJ2-3; the match to TRBD2 covers 10 bases. Germline V gives CDR1 LNHDA, CDR2 SQIVND (reference sequence). The CDR3 is 15 residues long. V was pared by 9 bases and J by 1 base, with 7 bases of the junction left unmatched. The CDR3: CASQPGLAGTDTQYF. The CDR3 DNA reads as TGTGCCAGCCAACCCGGACTAGCGGGCACAGATACGCAGTATTTT.

The chain employs TRBV19 and TRBJ2-2; maybe TRBD1 (6 bases). This CDR3 spans 14 amino acids. V was shortened by 7 bases and J by 1 base, with 10 bases between the two germline ends. CDR1 is LNHDA and CDR2 is SQIVND in the germline V gene (reference sequence). The CDR3 sequence: CASNSRGNTGELFF. The CDR3, as DNA: TGTGCCAGTAACTCCAGGGGGAACACCGGGGAGCTGTTTTTT.

Notes on this clone: The final CDR3 position lacks the conserved phenylalanine or tryptophan, pointing to a likely read error. The DNA is left out, because the CDR3 cannot be placed on it with certainty; the CDR3 is given as TCRdb lists it. The chain links TRBV5-4 to TRBJ1-1. With termini counted, the CDR3 has 12 amino acids. Germline CDR1 SGHNT, CDR2 YYREEE (reference sequence). The CDR3 sequence: CASSFQSAGVGV.

This chain links TRBV19 with TRBJ1-2; no definite D call. Germline V lookup: CDR1 LNHDA, CDR2 SQIVND (reference sequence). The CDR3 is made up of 18 amino acids. The V and J ends lost 0 bases and 5 bases respectively, with 22 bases between them. CDR3 DNA sequence: TGTGCCAGTAGTATAGATGGGAAGACAAAGGCGGGAGGATATGGCTACACCTTC. Its translation is CASSIDGKTKAGGYGYTF.

This chain joins TRBV7-3 and TRBJ2-1; 11 bases are shared with TRBD2. The V and J ends lost 5 bases and 0 bases, in that order; junction bases with no gene match: 12. This CDR3 region has 19 residues. CDR1 is SGHTA and CDR2 is FQGTGA in the germline V gene. The CDR3 DNA reads TGTGCCAGCAGCCAAAACCTAGCGGGGGGTTTGAGCTCCTACAATGAGCAGTTCTTC. As protein: CASSQNLAGGLSSYNEQFF.

DNA of the CDR3: TGTGCCAGCAGAGGGGCCATCCCCCCGGATACGCAGTATTTT. Its translation: CASRGAIPPDTQYF. The chain is built from TRBV2 and TRBJ2-3; D is possibly TRBD1 (5 bases). CDR1 is SNHLY, CDR2 FYNNEI, per germline. The CDR3 covers 14 residues. Between the trimmed V and J ends, which lost 6 bases and 6 bases, there was a span of 16 bases.

This clone was counted only a few times. The chain is built from TRBV5-1 and TRBJ2-1; the D is unclear. Trimming removed 4 bases at V and 0 bases at J, with 17 bases between. Germline loops: CDR1 SGHRS, CDR2 YFSETQ. This CDR3 is built from 17 residues. The chain's CDR3 is CASSARVFLSSYNEQFF. DNA of the CDR3: TGCGCCAGCAGCGCGCGCGTCTTCCTCAGCTCCTACAATGAGCAGTTCTTC.

This rearrangement joins TRBV25-1 to TRBJ1-4, with 7 bases aligning to TRBD1. The CDR3 extends over 12 amino acids. Looked up from germline, CDR1 is MGHDK and CDR2 is SYGVNS. J was trimmed by 10 bases and V by 5 bases; bases with no gene match: 4. The CDR3 sequence: CASSIRTGKLFF. DNA for the CDR3: TGTGCCAGCAGTATAAGGACAGGAAAACTGTTTTTT.